The 22 T cell receptor beta chains below were found in one sample sequenced in a study of blood T cell repertoires in COVID-19. The method was immunoSEQ multiplex PCR; TCRdb's version includes in-frame clones alone and lacks a portion of them. The top ten clones hold 1.5% to 2% of a sample with over 250,000 clones, 89% of them seen once. Input material: PBMCs or T cells enriched from blood (not recorded which). These receptors came from a woman aged 55-69 years who had recovered from COVID-19.

This clone was recorded only once. This chain connects TRBV6-5 to TRBJ2-7, with D possibly being TRBD2 (6 bases). This CDR3 has 13 residues. Germline-derived CDR1 and CDR2 are MNHEY and SVGAGI. Trimming left V 8 bases short and J 3 bases short, with 14 bases between. The CDR3 DNA sequence: TGTGCCAGCGGAACCAGGACTAACTACGAGCAGTACTTC. The encoded protein is CASGTRTNYEQYF.

The chain uses TRBV2 and TRBJ1-3; TRBD1 aligns across 7 bases. Germline V gene data show CDR1 as SNHLY and CDR2 as FYNNEI. Trimming took 6 bases from V and 0 from J; bases not matched to a gene: 8. This CDR3 region has 16 residues. CDR3 in amino acids: CASSAQGHLSGNTIYF. Here the CDR3 DNA reads TGTGCCAGCAGCGCACAGGGGCACCTCTCTGGAAACACCATATATTTT. Supplemented by reference TRBV2 and TRBJ1-3, the full variable domain reads EPEVTQTPSHQVTQMGQEVILRCVPISNHLYFYWYRQILGQKVEFLVSFYNNEISEKSEIFDDQFSVERPDGSNFTLKIRSTKLEDSAMYFCASSAQGHLSGNTIYFGEGSWLTVV.

The rearrangement joins TRBV28 to TRBJ2-7; no reliable D call. Germline CDR1 and CDR2: MDHEN and SYDVKM. The CDR3 runs 15 residues. V was pared by 6 bases and J by 6 bases, with 21 bases between. The CDR3 loop reads CASRTATATLGEQYF. Here the CDR3 DNA reads TGTGCCAGCAGGACTGCGACGGCAACCCTTGGCGAGCAGTACTTC.

The chain links TRBV19 to TRBJ2-2, with 7 bases lining up with TRBD1. The CDR3 is 16 amino acids. The V and J ends lost 5 bases and 5 bases, in that order; junction bases with no gene match: 11. CDR1 is LNHDA and CDR2 is SQIVND in the germline V gene (reference sequence). The CDR3 loop is CASSPTGHLGTGELFF. In nucleotides, the CDR3 is TGTGCCAGTAGTCCGACAGGGCACCTAGGGACCGGGGAGCTGTTTTTT.

This rearrangement joins TRBV29-1 to TRBJ1-2; TRBD1 agrees at 7 bases. This CDR3 region has 13 residues. Germline V CDR1 and CDR2: SQVTM, ANQGSEA. V trimming: 2 bases; J trimming: 3 bases; junction bases outside the gene matches: 3. The CDR3 sequence: CSVEPRGDYGYTF. The CDR3 DNA reads TGCAGCGTTGAACCCAGGGGGGACTATGGCTACACCTTC.

This chain connects TRBV6-5 to TRBJ1-2; D may be TRBD1 (6 bases). V lost 8 bases, J lost 2 bases, and 18 bases lay in between. Germline CDR1 and CDR2: MNHEY and SVGAGI. This CDR3 has 15 amino acids. CDR3 DNA sequence: TGTGCCAGCTTACTCACTCCACAGGGAAACTATGGCTACACCTTC. This translates into CASLLTPQGNYGYTF.

The rearrangement uses TRBV27 and TRBJ1-6, with D possibly TRBD1 on 6 matching bases. The CDR3 sequence is 15 residues long. V lost 8 bases and J 7 bases, leaving 18 bases between the germline ends. Per germline, CDR1 MNHEY and CDR2 SMNVEV (reference sequence). In DNA, the CDR3 is TGTGCCAGCGCCGGACAGTTTTCGCGGAATTCACCCCTCCACTTT. As protein: CASAGQFSRNSPLHF.

The chain joins TRBV5-1 to TRBJ2-2, with 7 bases fitting TRBD1. Germline V gene sequence: CDR1 SGHRS, CDR2 YFSETQ. CDR3 size: 15 residues. V lost 2 bases, J lost 4 bases, and 5 bases stayed unmatched. The CDR3 nucleotides read TGCGCCAGCAGCTTAACGACAGGGTCCACCGGGGAGCTGTTTTTT. This encodes CASSLTTGSTGELFF. Variable domain in full (rest from reference TRBV5-1 and TRBJ2-2): KAGVTQTPRYLIKTRGQQVTLSCSPISGHRSVSWYQQTPGQGLQFLFEYFSETQRNKGNFPGRFSGRQFSNSRSEMNVSTLELGDSALYLCASSLTTGSTGELFFGEGSRLTVL.

This sequence joins TRBV15 and TRBJ2-6, with unresolved D. Germline V gene lookup returns CDR1 LNHNV and CDR2 YYDKDF (reference sequence). There are 16 residues in the CDR3. With 0 bases removed from V and 2 bases from J, the gap between germline ends came to 8 bases. DNA of the CDR3: TGTGCCACCAGCAGAGATGGTCAGGCTGGGGCCAACGTCCTGACTTTC. Its translation is CATSRDGQAGANVLTF.

The chain employs TRBV2 and TRBJ1-4, with D possibly being TRBD1 (6 bases). V shed 7 bases and J shed 11 bases, with 17 bases lying between them. Per the germline V gene, CDR1 is SNHLY and CDR2 is FYNNEI. The CDR3 is 13 amino acids. CDR3: CASKGEGAGKLFF. As DNA, the CDR3 is TGTGCCAGCAAGGGGGAAGGGGCCGGGAAACTGTTTTTT.

Comments on this clone: An end of the junction does not agree with germline; a read error may underlie this. The genes are TRBV18 and TRBJ1-1; 8 bases match TRBD1. There are 16 residues in the CDR3. Germline CDR1 and CDR2: KGHSH and LQKENI. The CDR3: CASSLRQGLENAEAFF. CDR3 DNA sequence: TGTGCCAGCTCCCTCCGACAGGGGTTGGAGAACGCTGAAGCTTTCTTT.

V gene TRBV19 combines with J gene TRBJ1-1; no clear D gene. With 3 bases removed from V and 5 bases from J, the gap between germline ends came to 19 bases. The CDR3 has 16 amino acids. The germline CDR1 and CDR2 sequences are LNHDA and SQIVND (reference sequence). The CDR3 loop reads CASSIGRRQHGTEAFF. CDR3 nucleotides: TGTGCCAGTAGTATCGGGAGGCGACAACATGGGACTGAAGCTTTCTTT.

The V gene is TRBV6-6, the J gene TRBJ1-4; the D is unclear. Trimming took 2 bases from V and 8 from J, leaving 6 bases between them. From germline, CDR1 is MNHNY and CDR2 SVGAGI (reference sequence). This CDR3 has 12 residues. Here the CDR3 DNA reads TGTGCCAGCAGTTACCCCGGGGAAAAACTGTTTTTT. It encodes CASSYPGEKLFF.

This chain uses TRBV25-1 with TRBJ1-2; TRBD1 agrees at 8 bases. V was clipped by 4 bases and J by 7 bases; unmatched bases: 14. The V gene's germline CDR1 is MGHDK and CDR2 SYGVNS. The CDR3 runs 16 residues. The CDR3 DNA follows: TGTGCCAGCAGTGGGGGACAGGACCCCTTAAGGGCTGGCTACACCTTC. Residues: CASSGGQDPLRAGYTF.

This rearrangement joins TRBV30 to TRBJ2-6; 7 bases map to TRBD1. Germline V CDR1 and CDR2: GTSNPN, SVGIG (reference sequence). The CDR3 has 16 amino acids. The V and J ends lost 5 bases and 0 bases, in that order; junction bases with no gene match: 7. The CDR3, as DNA: TGTGCCTGGTGTGGACAGGCCCTCTCTGGGGCCAACGTCCTGACTTTC. This sequence encodes CAWCGQALSGANVLTF.

This rearrangement joins TRBV19 to TRBJ1-3; a weak D match, TRBD1 (5 bases). This CDR3 contains 15 residues. Germline V gene data show CDR1 as LNHDA and CDR2 as SQIVND (reference sequence). The V end was cut by 8 bases, the J end by 0 bases, with 14 bases between. The CDR3 region is CASGKGVLSGNTIYF. The CDR3 DNA reads as TGTGCCAGTGGGAAAGGGGTCCTCTCTGGAAACACCATATATTTT. Drawing the rest from reference TRBV19 and TRBJ1-3, the complete variable domain is DGGITQSPKYLFRKEGQNVTLSCEQNLNHDAMYWYRQDPGQGLRLIYYSQIVNDFQKGDIAEGYSVSREKKESFPLTVTSAQKNPTAFYLCASGKGVLSGNTIYFGEGSWLTVV.

This rearrangement joins TRBV11-2 to TRBJ1-1; 8 nucleotides align to TRBD1. The CDR3 runs 14 residues. Germline CDR1 reads SGHAT; CDR2 reads FQNNGV. After removal of 5 bases from V and 6 bases from J, the junction contained 8 bases not matched to a gene. The CDR3 bases are TGTGCCAGCAGCAATCGTGACAGGGGCTCTGAAGCTTTCTTT. Amino acids: CASSNRDRGSEAFF.

V and J are TRBV28 and TRBJ2-5; no reliable D call. Looked up from germline, CDR1 is MDHEN and CDR2 is SYDVKM. The CDR3 loop spans 14 amino acids. V was trimmed by 5 bases and J by 2 bases, leaving 12 bases between them. The CDR3 spells CASSDPGGQETQYF. The CDR3 bases are TGTGCCAGCAGTGACCCAGGTGGACAAGAGACCCAGTACTTC.

A single count supports this clone. The chain has TRBV9 and TRBJ2-2; the D gene is possibly TRBD2 (5 bases). V lost 6 bases and J 3 bases, leaving 12 bases between the germline ends. The CDR3 loop spans 14 amino acids. Germline V gene lookup returns CDR1 SGDLS and CDR2 YYNGEE. CDR3 protein: CASTRGPDTGELFF. DNA of the CDR3: TGTGCCAGCACCCGAGGGCCGGACACCGGGGAGCTGTTTTTT.

This sequence joins TRBV5-5 and TRBJ1-3; D unresolved. The CDR3 has 14 amino acids. The V end was cut by 0 bases, the J end by 2 bases, with 6 bases between. Germline values: CDR1 SGHKS, CDR2 YYEKEE (reference sequence). The CDR3 reads CASSLGQTGNTIYF. In nucleotides, the CDR3 is TGTGCCAGCAGCTTGGGGCAGACTGGAAACACCATATATTTT.

This chain connects TRBV5-4 to TRBJ2-7, with 16 positions matching TRBD2. Trimming took 4 bases from V and 6 from J; bases not matched to a gene: 4. The CDR3 is 15 amino acids. Germline CDR1 and CDR2: SGHNT and YYREEE (reference sequence). The CDR3 region has the DNA TGTGCCAGCAGCAAGGGACTAGCGGGAGGGCGCGAGCAGTACTTC. Protein sequence: CASSKGLAGGREQYF.

This rearrangement joins TRBV12-5 to TRBJ2-1, with a weak D call TRBD2 (5 bases). V was cut by 0 bases and J by 0 bases, with 9 bases left in between. The germline gives CDR1 LGHNT, CDR2 FRNRAP. CDR3 length: 16 residues. CDR3 DNA sequence: TGTGCTAGTGGTTTGGTACTGGGGAGCTCCTACAATGAGCAGTTCTTC. This gives the protein CASGLVLGSSYNEQFF.